One sample yielded the 32 T cell receptor beta chains listed below, sequenced in a study of response to subunit inactivated influenza vaccine. TCRdb processed the RT-PCR reads anew with MiXCR; each CDR3 protein has one entry. This repertoire shows hundreds of thousands of distinct CDR3 sequences, around 11% found once; its top ten account for approximately 9.9%. Another study also made use of these data, one on T cells expressing NK-cell markers. That publication notes: It was by 5'RACE template switching with UMIs that TCR beta cDNA was made.

Sequenced here: PBMCs from blood, sampled on the day of vaccination. The receptors stem from a man between 50 and 59 years old who received an inactivated influenza vaccine.

The V call is TRBV7-8, the J call TRBJ2-1; a weak D match, TRBD2 (5 bases). Germline lookup yields CDR1 SGHVS and CDR2 FQNEAQ. The CDR3 runs to 15 residues. Trimming pared 2 bases from V and 6 bases from J, leaving 14 bases between. CDR3 nucleotides: TGTGCCAGCAGCTTATTAGTAAGCGGCGCCAATGAGCAGTTCTTC. Translation: CASSLLVSGANEQFF.

This clonotype has more than one count but fewer than ten. The CDR3 nucleotides are TGTGCCAGCAGCTGGAGACAGACCAAAAACATTCAGTACTTC. Protein product: CASSWRQTKNIQYF. The chain joins TRBV7-2 to TRBJ2-4; perhaps TRBD1 as D (5 bases). With 4 bases removed from V and 2 bases from J, the gap between germline ends came to 9 bases. This CDR3 is 14 amino acids long. Germline V gene sequence: CDR1 SGHTA, CDR2 FQGNSA.

This clonotype was counted ten times or more. V usage is TRBV6-1 and J usage is TRBJ2-3; D gene uncertain. The CDR3 spans 12 residues. Trimming cost V 4 bases and J 5 bases, with 7 bases left between them. The germline V gene encodes CDR1 MNHNS and CDR2 SASEGT. DNA of the CDR3: TGTGCCAGCAGTGTCATGGGAGATACGCAGTATTTT. Its protein is CASSVMGDTQYF.

This clonotype has just a few counts. The chain links TRBV5-1 to TRBJ2-1; D not certain. V dropped 0 bases and J dropped 8 bases, with 9 bases sitting between them. The CDR3 length is 13 residues. Germline V gene data show CDR1 as SGHRS and CDR2 as YFSETQ. CDR3 bases: TGCGCCAGCAGCTTGGTATGGTACGATGAGCAGTTCTTC. Translation: CASSLVWYDEQFF.

This clonotype was recorded once. V gene TRBV7-2 combines with J gene TRBJ2-7; D unclear. Germline CDR1 reads SGHTA; CDR2 reads FQGNSA. The CDR3 extends over 14 amino acids. Between the trimmed V and J ends, which lost 4 bases and 2 bases, there was a span of 12 bases. The CDR3 is CASSSRVGPYEQYF. In DNA form, the CDR3 reads TGTGCCAGCAGCTCCCGGGTCGGCCCCTACGAGCAGTACTTC.

The chain is built from TRBV7-2 and TRBJ1-5; the match to TRBD1 covers 11 bases. This CDR3 is built from 15 residues. Germline loops: CDR1 SGHTA, CDR2 FQGNSA. V dropped 5 bases and J dropped 8; count of bases not matched to a gene: 8. CDR3 residues: CASSDGQGAREPQHF. The CDR3 DNA reads as TGTGCCAGCAGCGACGGACAGGGGGCAAGGGAGCCCCAGCATTTT.

There are many counts of this clonotype. The chain combines TRBV7-2 with TRBJ2-7; weak D call: TRBD1 (5 bases). From germline, CDR1 is SGHTA and CDR2 FQGNSA. The CDR3 has 15 residues. V was pared by 1 base and J by 2 bases, with 12 bases between. The CDR3 protein is CASSLEGPPTYEQYF. CDR3 in DNA: TGTGCCAGCAGCTTAGAGGGGCCACCCACCTACGAGCAGTACTTC.

In its sample, this clonotype was seen many times. This chain links TRBV4-2 with TRBJ2-1; 8 nucleotides agree with TRBD2. V was clipped by 6 bases and J by 4 bases; unmatched bases: 8. CDR3 length equals 15 residues. Germline loops: CDR1 LGHNA, CDR2 YNFKEQ. The CDR3: CASRQRLAPYNEQFF. The CDR3 region has the DNA TGTGCCAGCAGACAAAGACTAGCGCCTTACAATGAGCAGTTCTTC.

This clonotype has just a few counts. J is TRBJ2-5 and V is TRBV20-1; TRBD1 is a possible D gene (6 bases). The CDR3 covers 16 residues. Germline V gene sequence: CDR1 DFQATT, CDR2 SNEGSKA (reference sequence). Deletions cut 5 bases from V and 5 bases from J, with 24 bases between. The CDR3 here is CSAPPRTDLMGETQYF. The CDR3 DNA sequence: TGCAGTGCTCCTCCGAGGACAGACCTCATGGGGGAGACCCAGTACTTC.

This clonotype was seen at least ten times. The chain carries TRBV12-3 or TRBV12-4 and TRBJ2-2, with 13 bases identical to TRBD2. J lost 4 bases, V lost 6 bases, and 2 bases had no gene match. CDR3 length: 15 amino acids. CDR3 coding DNA: TGTGCCAGCAGAACTAGCGGGAGGGCCACCGGGGAGCTGTTTTTT. Translation gives CASRTSGRATGELFF.

The CDR3 sequence is CASNKSGAGFF. The CDR3 nucleotides are TGTGCCAGCAACAAGTCGGGGGCGGGCTTCTTT. The chain has TRBV28 and TRBJ1-1; D is perhaps TRBD1 (6 bases). The germline V gene has CDR1 MDHEN and CDR2 SYDVKM. V was clipped by 7 bases and J by 14 bases, with 17 bases between them. The CDR3 length is 11 residues.

This rearrangement joins TRBV27 to TRBJ2-7; D remains unclear. The CDR3 length is 14 residues. Trimming removed 3 bases from V and 7 bases from J, with 16 bases in between. Germline-derived CDR1 and CDR2 are MNHEY and SMNVEV (reference sequence). CDR3 in amino acids: CASSFGQARSEQYF. The CDR3, as DNA: TGTGCCAGCAGTTTTGGGCAGGCGCGTTCGGAGCAGTACTTC.

This CDR3 is CASSYRSGSGTKNIQYF. The CDR3 DNA reads TGTGCCAGCAGTTACCGTAGCGGGAGCGGGACCAAAAACATTCAGTACTTC. The chain recombines TRBV6-5 with TRBJ2-4, with TRBD2 matching over 9 bases. The CDR3 spans 17 residues. With 2 bases clipped from V and 2 bases from J, the junction kept 7 bases outside the gene matches. Looked up from germline, CDR1 is MNHEY and CDR2 is SVGAGI.

As for this clonotype: One end of the junction is discordant with germline, which a read error may explain. This rearrangement joins TRBV29-1 to TRBJ2-3; 8 bases are shared with TRBD1. The CDR3 covers 15 residues. Germline CDR1 is SQVTM and CDR2 is ANQGSEA. As DNA, the CDR3 is TGCAGCGCTGTACCACGGACAGGGTGGGCAGATACGCAGTCTTTT. This codes for CSAVPRTGWADTQSF.

This clonotype occurred a few times. This sequence joins TRBV5-6 and TRBJ1-5; 10 bases agree with TRBD1. This CDR3 spans 16 amino acids. Germline trimming cut 4 bases from V and 3 bases from J; bases unmatched to any gene: 7. Germline CDR1 and CDR2: SGHDT and YYEEEE. CDR3 DNA: TGTGCCAGCAGCACAGGACAGGGGGGCATCAATCAGCCCCAGCATTTT. Translation gives CASSTGQGGINQPQHF.

This clonotype was counted ten times or more. This sequence joins TRBV7-9 and TRBJ2-5, with 13 bases matching TRBD2. The CDR3 spans 15 residues. V lost 4 bases to trimming and J lost 5 bases; unmatched junction nucleotides: 4. Germline V gives CDR1 SEHNR, CDR2 FQNEAQ (reference sequence). Written as DNA, the CDR3 is TGTGCCAGCAGCTCCGGACTAGCGGGGGTGGAGACCCAGTACTTC. It encodes CASSSGLAGVETQYF. The whole variable domain, filled in from reference TRBV7-9 and TRBJ2-5, reads DTGVSQNPRHKITKRGQNVTFRCDPISEHNRLYWYRQTLGQGPEFLTYFQNEAQLEKSRLLSDRFSAERPKGSFSTLEIQRTEQGDSAMYLCASSSGLAGVETQYFGPGTRLLVL.

The CDR3 reads CASSQDRGLLAKNIQYF. The CDR3, as DNA: TGTGCCAGCAGCCAAGATCGGGGACTGCTCGCCAAAAACATTCAGTACTTC. The chain links TRBV3-1 to TRBJ2-4, with a tentative D call TRBD2 (6 bases). CDR3 size: 17 residues. V was shortened by 0 bases and J by 1 base, with 13 bases between the two germline ends. Germline V gene sequence: CDR1 LGHDT, CDR2 YNNKEL (reference sequence).

This clonotype appeared a few times. This sequence joins TRBV6-2 or TRBV6-3 and TRBJ2-5, with 7 bases that match TRBD2. This CDR3 comprises 11 residues. The junction had 0 bases not matched to a gene; V was cut back by 2 bases and J by 9 bases. The germline V gene has CDR1 MNHEY and CDR2 SVGEGT. The CDR3: CASSYGLAQYF. In DNA form, the CDR3 reads TGTGCCAGCAGTTACGGACTAGCCCAGTACTTC.

J is TRBJ2-1 and V is TRBV5-4; D is possibly TRBD1 (5 bases). This CDR3 contains 15 residues. Germline-derived CDR1 and CDR2 are SGHNT and YYREEE (reference sequence). The V gene lost 0 bases and the J gene lost 9 bases, with 16 bases spanning the gap. CDR3 bases: TGTGCCAGCAGCTTGGGGGGTCCGGGTCAGGGTGAGCAGTTCTTC. This translates into CASSLGGPGQGEQFF.

The table lists this clonotype with a few counts. The rearrangement joins TRBV7-9 to TRBJ2-5; no clear D. The CDR3 runs to 13 residues. Germline lookup yields CDR1 SEHNR and CDR2 FQNEAQ (reference sequence). Trimming took off 5 bases at V and 5 bases at J, with 12 bases between the two ends. The CDR3 region is CASSPYGTETQYF. DNA for the CDR3: TGTGCCAGCAGCCCCTATGGTACTGAGACCCAGTACTTC.

This clonotype was detected a few times. CDR3 in DNA: TGCGCCAGCAGCTTACAGGGGGAAGGAAATACGCAGTATTTT. It is translated as CASSLQGEGNTQYF. V is TRBV5-1 and J is TRBJ2-3; TRBD1 agrees at 8 bases. Trimming cost V 2 bases and J 7 bases; bases outside gene matches: 6. The CDR3 extends over 14 amino acids. Germline V gene data show CDR1 as SGHRS and CDR2 as YFSETQ.

The table lists this clonotype with a few counts. V gene TRBV20-1 combines with J gene TRBJ1-4; D ambiguous. This CDR3 comprises 12 residues. Trimming left V 5 bases short and J 4 bases short, with 8 bases between. Germline V CDR1 and CDR2: DFQATT, SNEGSKA (reference sequence). In DNA form, the CDR3 reads TGCAGTGCTCCAGACCGTAATGAAAAACTGTTTTTT. Residues: CSAPDRNEKLFF.

This clonotype was detected many times. The rearrangement uses TRBV12-3 or TRBV12-4 and TRBJ2-7; 7 bases agree with TRBD2. V shed 6 bases, J shed 4 bases, and the junction held 3 bases outside the gene matches. This CDR3 is 12 amino acids long. The CDR3 nucleotides are TGTGCCAGCAGCCGCGGGGGATACGAGCAGTACTTC. Translation gives CASSRGGYEQYF.

A few counts support this clonotype. The V and J genes are TRBV20-1 and TRBJ1-5; D is undetermined. V dropped 3 bases and J dropped 4 bases, with 10 bases sitting between them. Per the germline V gene, CDR1 is DFQATT and CDR2 is SNEGSKA (reference sequence). The CDR3 has 13 residues. DNA of the CDR3: TGCAGTGCTAGCAGGCAGAGAAATCAGCCCCAGCATTTT. It is translated as CSASRQRNQPQHF.

This clonotype was observed many times. The chain couples TRBV11-2 to TRBJ2-3; D is ambiguous. The V and J ends lost 7 bases and 1 base respectively, with 18 bases between them. The CDR3 is made up of 16 amino acids. Per the germline V gene, CDR1 is SGHAT and CDR2 is FQNNGV. DNA of the CDR3: TGTGCCAGCACCAACCCACGCCGAGGCGGCACAGATACGCAGTATTTT. The encoded protein is CASTNPRRGGTDTQYF.

V usage is TRBV20-1 and J usage is TRBJ2-1; 12 nucleotides line up with TRBD2. J lost 7 bases, V lost 5 bases, and 6 bases had no gene match. Germline V lookup: CDR1 DFQATT, CDR2 SNEGSKA (reference sequence). The length of the CDR3 is 14 residues. CDR3 sequence reads: CSAPLLAGGNEQFF. CDR3 nucleotide sequence: TGCAGTGCTCCCCTACTAGCGGGGGGTAATGAGCAGTTCTTC.

This clonotype was found a few times. V is TRBV30 and J is TRBJ1-3; D is possibly TRBD1 (5 bases). CDR1 is GTSNPN and CDR2 is SVGIG in the germline V gene (reference sequence). V was shortened by 1 base and J by 4 bases, with 11 bases between the two germline ends. The CDR3 extends over 14 amino acids. Here the CDR3 reads CAWSERGSGNTIYF. Here the CDR3 DNA reads TGTGCCTGGAGTGAGAGGGGATCGGGAAACACCATATATTTT.

In this sample, this clonotype turned up a few times. This chain uses TRBV4-3 with TRBJ2-3; D might be TRBD2 (6 bases). Trimming removed 4 bases at V and 3 bases at J, with 14 bases between. The CDR3 is 15 residues long. CDR1 is LGHNA, CDR2 YSLEER, per germline. This CDR3 reads CASSRLVGGTDTQYF. CDR3 DNA: TGCGCCAGCAGCCGCCTCGTGGGGGGTACAGATACGCAGTATTTT.

The J gene is TRBJ2-7, the V gene TRBV7-6, with a tentative D call TRBD2 (6 bases). Trimming pared 7 bases from V and 0 bases from J, leaving 16 bases between. The CDR3 runs to 15 residues. CDR1 is SGHVS and CDR2 is FNYEAQ in the germline V gene. The chain's CDR3 is CASTSELGGSYEQYF. CDR3 DNA: TGTGCCAGCACCTCCGAGTTGGGGGGCTCCTACGAGCAGTACTTC.

This chain joins TRBV12-3 or TRBV12-4 and TRBJ2-2, with D tentatively TRBD2 (6 bases). Trimming pared 6 bases from V and 1 base from J, leaving 9 bases between. This CDR3 is 14 amino acids long. In nucleotides, the CDR3 is TGTGCCAGCAGGGAGGGGTTGAACACCGGGGAGCTGTTTTTT. Protein: CASREGLNTGELFF.

The sample holds a few counts of this clonotype. The genes are TRBV7-2 and TRBJ1-6; D might be TRBD1 (6 bases). Trimming cost V 5 bases and J 3 bases, with 14 bases left between them. This CDR3 region has 16 residues. Germline V CDR1 and CDR2: SGHTA, FQGNSA. This chain's CDR3 is CASSSRGLGYNSPLHF. Written as DNA, the CDR3 is TGTGCCAGCAGCAGCAGGGGACTTGGCTATAATTCACCCCTCCACTTT.

This chain links TRBV10-3 with TRBJ2-7; D unclear. The ends were cut back, 5 bases at V and 0 bases at J, with 11 bases in the middle. Germline CDR1 reads ENHRY; CDR2 reads SYGVKD. The CDR3 covers 14 residues. CDR3: CAISPSHSSYEQYF. The CDR3 DNA reads TGTGCCATCAGTCCCTCGCATAGCTCCTACGAGCAGTACTTC.